This TCR beta chain appears in the sequencing data of a study of early T cells in non-severe SARS-CoV-2 infection listed by TCRdb under 2021. Describing the broader study: Because TCR sequencing relied on bulk RNA taken from unsorted whole blood, pairing of alpha and beta chains was not possible. Study-level results and caveats: VDJdb matching was skewed toward anti-spike CD8 responses and likely underestimated virus-specific expansions, missing private and CD4 specificities.

Looking up the germline V gene yields CDR1 MDHEN and CDR2 SYDVKM. V is cut by 5 bases and J by 1 base, and the space between the germline ends is 9 bases. The CDR3, cysteine through phenylalanine, is 14 amino acids long. The retained sequence is limited to the CDR3, 42 bases, with the frame set at the first base. A case-control design nested within a healthcare worker cohort in London, UK, was used, with weekly nasopharyngeal swab PCR tests and blood sampling performed. Healthcare workers were recruited between 23 and 31 March 2020, during the week of the UK lockdown, and were followed weekly for up to 16 weeks. The protocol used for the library was 5' RACE. The listed sequencing device is NextSeq 500. In the TCR library protocol, unique molecular identifiers were attached to individual cDNA molecules to correct for PCR bias and sequencing error. Both TCR alpha and beta chains were sequenced, and tight co-correlation was observed between alpha and beta sequence abundances in each sample. In the source study's methods: Decombinator V4 was used to annotate the V gene, J gene and CDR3 of the TCR sequences. TCRs were defined as expanded if a significant change between any two time points was detected under a Poisson model with p below 0.0001. TCR abundances were normalised to the total number of TCRs sequenced per sample and were expressed as counts per million. TRAV1-2 paired with TRAJ12, TRAJ20 or TRAJ33 defined MAIT TCRs, while TRAV10 paired with TRAJ18 defined iNKT TCRs. A search of VDJdb, accessed on 1 November 2021, was run for TCRs annotated to CMV, EBV and SARS-CoV-2, with TCRs annotated for multiple antigens excluded. TCRdb ran its own pipeline on the public reads, namely fastp trimming at Q25 and MiXCR clone calling, and kept in-frame beta chains. A single entry per CDR3 protein holds the most common genes and DNA from its merged rows. It is TCRdb's table, rather than the study itself, that gives the V and J calls and clone size. This sample holds roughly 17,000 distinct CDR3 sequences; roughly 5% were observed only once. Under 8.5% of the sample lies in the top ten.

Notes on this clonotype: Its antigen has not been determined. No base qualities exist here, and no much larger clone lies one base off it.

The material sequenced was whole blood. This TCR derives from an adult who was a healthcare worker with PCR-confirmed SARS-CoV-2 infection or an uninfected control (not recorded which). Here the chain combines TRBV28 and TRBJ2-4, with the D gene too uncertain to name. The DNA sequence is as follows: TGTGCCAGCAGTAAGGCAGGCGCCAAAAACATTCAGTACTTC. This is translated as CASSKAGAKNIQYF. The full variable domain, with segments outside the CDR3 supplied by the reference TRBV28 and TRBJ2-4 proteins, appears as DVKVTQSSRYLVKRTGEKVFLECVQDMDHENMFWYRQDPGLGLRLIYFSYDVKMKEKGDIPEGYSVSREKKERFSLILESASTNQTSMYLCASSKAGAKNIQYFGAGTRLSVL.